This is a list of T cell receptor beta chains from one sample in a study of cytomegalovirus exposure and HLA in healthy donors. Here immunoSEQ multiplex PCR was the method, and the copy in TCRdb shows in-frame clones only, minus some. In the table there are around 83,000 clones, 78% of which are singletons. The sequenced sample consisted of PBMCs. These receptors were taken from a male donor in good health and CMV-seropositive. Each CDR3 is given with its conserved first and last residue.

v_call cdr3_aa
TRBV29-1 CSATGAEQYF
TRBV6-5 CASSPGQGRYTF
TRBV28 CASSLAGWSGRGTEAFF
TRBV19 CASSIDRGNTEAFF
TRBV6-6 CASSVRDRGYEQYF
TRBV28 CATAGTEVSYNEQFF
TRBV2 CASSPTGAGEIGETQYF
TRBV6-9 CASSGRREALYEQYF
TRBV27 CASSFQGGDNQPQHF
TRBV29-1 CSVASSYNEQFF
TRBV19 CASSMWGQGREQYF
TRBV28 CASTLWAYGYTF
TRBV21-1 CASSKGTTRGHGYTF
TRBV27 CASSETGVAFSGANVLTF
TRBV5-1 CASSSTTGANEQYF
TRBV14 CASSPTPNPNPEQFF
TRBV19 CASSPRDWYNYNEQFF
TRBV19 CASSIDSGRPYNEQFF
TRBV6-5 CASNLQGTYGYTF
TRBV5-6 CASSLLGRAQETQYF
TRBV15 CATSPRDGTLSSYEQYF
TRBV28 CASSPGQGAYGYTF
TRBV7-2 CASSPLGAGNTIYF
TRBV2 CASSGGASGRLGELFF
TRBV28 CASSSVENTEAFF
TRBV9 CASSAGMDSLNQPQHF
TRBV5-4 CASSLGGVGTQYF
TRBV5-1 CASSLGRVEETQYF
TRBV14 CASSLNTGLSSDTQYF
TRBV13 CASSFSGELFF
TRBV10-2 CASSREGVSRDEQFF
TRBV6-5 CASSYRGTGVNTEAFF
TRBV30 CAWSPGTGGEETQYF
TRBV7-9 CASSSMGNYGYTF
TRBV6-5 CASSYGNRATDTQYF
TRBV30 CAWSLDGYTF
TRBV18 CASSPLNGEDYGYTF
TRBV10-3 CAISELGGYTEAFF
TRBV28 CAINERALTRTGDEGAFF
TRBV19 CASSIGLAGGQDEQFF
TRBV5-4 CASSLVLAGNEQFF
TRBV29-1 CSVEGETRRDSGGYEQYF
TRBV7-9 CASILVGGLGVDGYTF
TRBV4-2 CASSQGGTHQGTGELFF
TRBV2 CASSELSAGSLQETQYF
TRBV19 CASSTHGGAYNEQFF
TRBV27 CASSPIAGKTGELFF
TRBV18 CASSPRTALRNTEAFF
TRBV6-6 CASSYNRNGYTF
TRBV18 CASSPDRDYVEKLFF
TRBV7-6 CASSRGLAGGRGQPQYF
TRBV27 CASKQNTEAFF
TRBV7-9 CASRRTGDEQFF
TRBV30 CAWSVQPSSGNTIYF
TRBV27 CASSWGTGDFDEQFF
TRBV19 CASSIDEGSSYEQYF
TRBV27 CASSPWRGGGTEAFF
TRBV5-1 CASSLSSLGSYEQYF